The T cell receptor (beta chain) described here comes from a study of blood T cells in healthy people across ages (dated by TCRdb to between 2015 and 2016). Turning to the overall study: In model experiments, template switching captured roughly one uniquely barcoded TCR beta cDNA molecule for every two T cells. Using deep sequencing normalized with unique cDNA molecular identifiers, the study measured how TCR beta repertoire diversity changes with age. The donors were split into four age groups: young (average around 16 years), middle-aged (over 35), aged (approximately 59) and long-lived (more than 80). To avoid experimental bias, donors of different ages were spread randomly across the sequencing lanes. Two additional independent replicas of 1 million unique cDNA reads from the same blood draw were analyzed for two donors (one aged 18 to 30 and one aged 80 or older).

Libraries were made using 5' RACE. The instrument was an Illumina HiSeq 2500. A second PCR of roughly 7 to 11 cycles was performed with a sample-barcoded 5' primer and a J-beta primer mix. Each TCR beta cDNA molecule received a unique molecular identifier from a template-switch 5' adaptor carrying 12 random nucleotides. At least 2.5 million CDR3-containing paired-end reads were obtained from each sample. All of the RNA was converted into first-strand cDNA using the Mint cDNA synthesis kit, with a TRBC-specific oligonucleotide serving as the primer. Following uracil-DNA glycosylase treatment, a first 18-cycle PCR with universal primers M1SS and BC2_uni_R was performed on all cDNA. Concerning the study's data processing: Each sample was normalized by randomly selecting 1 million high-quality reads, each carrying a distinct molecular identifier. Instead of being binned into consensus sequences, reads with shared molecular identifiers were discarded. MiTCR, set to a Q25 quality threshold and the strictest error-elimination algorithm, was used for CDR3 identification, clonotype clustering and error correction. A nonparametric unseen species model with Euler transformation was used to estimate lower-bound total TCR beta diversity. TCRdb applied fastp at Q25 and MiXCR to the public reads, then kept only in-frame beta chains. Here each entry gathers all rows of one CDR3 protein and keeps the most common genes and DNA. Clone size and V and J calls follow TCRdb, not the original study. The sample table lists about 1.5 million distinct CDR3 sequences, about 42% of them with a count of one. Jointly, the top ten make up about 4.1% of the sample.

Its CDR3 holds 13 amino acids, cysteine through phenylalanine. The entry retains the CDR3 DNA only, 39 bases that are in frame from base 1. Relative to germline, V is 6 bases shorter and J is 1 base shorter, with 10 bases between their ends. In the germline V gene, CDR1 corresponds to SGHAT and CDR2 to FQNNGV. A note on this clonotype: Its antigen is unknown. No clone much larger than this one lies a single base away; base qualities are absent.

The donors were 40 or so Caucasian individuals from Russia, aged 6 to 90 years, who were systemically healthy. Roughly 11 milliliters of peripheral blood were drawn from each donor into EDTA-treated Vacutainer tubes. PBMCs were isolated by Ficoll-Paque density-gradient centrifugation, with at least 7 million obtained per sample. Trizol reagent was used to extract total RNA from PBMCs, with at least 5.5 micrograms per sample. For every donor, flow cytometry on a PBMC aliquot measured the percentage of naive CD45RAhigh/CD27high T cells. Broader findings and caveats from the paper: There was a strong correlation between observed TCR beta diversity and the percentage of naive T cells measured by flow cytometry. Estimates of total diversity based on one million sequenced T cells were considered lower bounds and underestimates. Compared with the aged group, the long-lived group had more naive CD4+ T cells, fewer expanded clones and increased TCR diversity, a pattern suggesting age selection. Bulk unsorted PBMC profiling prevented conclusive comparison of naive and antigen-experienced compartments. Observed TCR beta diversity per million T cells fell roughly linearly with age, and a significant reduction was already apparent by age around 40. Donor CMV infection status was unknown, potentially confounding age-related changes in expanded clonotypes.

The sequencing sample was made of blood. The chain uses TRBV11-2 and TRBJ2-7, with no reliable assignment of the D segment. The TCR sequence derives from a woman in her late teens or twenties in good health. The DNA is TGTGCCAGCAGGGAAGAGATTTCCTACGAGCAGTACTTC. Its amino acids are CASREEISYEQYF. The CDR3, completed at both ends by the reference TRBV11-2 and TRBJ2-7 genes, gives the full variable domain EAGVAQSPRYKIIEKRQSVAFWCNPISGHATLYWYQQILGQGPKLLIQFQNNGVVDDSQLPKDRFSAERLKGVDSTLKIQPAKLEDSAVYLCASREEISYEQYFGPGTRLTVT.